The clone carrying this T cell receptor beta chain was seen only a few times. There are 14 residues in the CDR3. The J segment lost 5 bases and the V segment lost 7 bases, leaving 8 bases of the junction unmatched. TCRdb re-called the 5' RACE reads with MiXCR, one entry per CDR3 protein. The sample contains about 250,000 distinct CDR3 sequences, roughly 32% of which appear only once. The sample belongs to a study of CD8 T cells in ankylosing spondylitis. This TCR derives from a male donor with ankylosing spondylitis or in good health (not recorded which). The V call is TRBV12-3 or TRBV12-4, the J call TRBJ2-7; 10 bases line up with TRBD1. Material: blood, either unsorted or a sorted T cell fraction (not recorded which). Written as DNA, the CDR3 is TGTGCCAGCACCAATCGACAGGGGGCGGACGAGCAGTACTTC. This sequence encodes CASTNRQGADEQYF.